The 23 T cell receptor beta chains below were found in one sample sequenced in a study of shared clonotypes between healthy human individuals. Sequencing was performed with immunoSEQ multiplex PCR; in TCRdb, only in-frame clones are kept and a portion is missing. The sample has roughly 700,000 clones; about 92% are singletons. Input material: memory CD8+ T cells from PBMCs. Stated subset: CD45RO+ cells pooled with CCR7-negative TemRA cells. These receptors were obtained from a man aged 18 to 30 in good health. Some clones in this sample may be carry-over from other donors' samples.

This clone was observed a handful of times. The chain joins TRBV9 to TRBJ1-1; D remains ambiguous. Germline assignment: CDR1 SGDLS and CDR2 YYNGEE. The CDR3 runs 14 residues. Trimming shortened V by 0 bases and J by 6 bases, and 12 bases separated the two germline ends. CDR3 bases: TGTGCCAGCAGCGTAGATTCCCTGGTTGCTGAAGCTTTCTTT. Protein product: CASSVDSLVAEAFF.

Comments on this clone: Other DNA sequences of this sample code for an identical CDR3. The chain couples TRBV9 to TRBJ2-7; 8 bases agree with TRBD1. Unmatched junction bases numbered 3, after V lost 2 bases and J lost 5 bases. The CDR3 runs 13 residues. CDR1 and CDR2 from the germline V gene are SGDLS and YYNGEE. In DNA form, the CDR3 reads TGTGCCAGCAGCGTCGACAGGGGCCACGAGCAGTACTTC. This translates into CASSVDRGHEQYF.

The chain carries TRBV19 and TRBJ2-2; D is uncertain. Per germline, CDR1 LNHDA and CDR2 SQIVND (reference sequence). The CDR3 runs 17 residues. Trimming pared 2 bases from V and 5 bases from J, leaving 18 bases between. DNA of the CDR3: TGTGCCAGTAGTATATCCTTAGGACCGTGGGAAACCGGGGAGCTGTTTTTT. Its translation is CASSISLGPWETGELFF.

The chain joins TRBV7-9 to TRBJ2-5; D remains ambiguous. This CDR3 is built from 16 residues. Looked up from germline, CDR1 is SEHNR and CDR2 is FQNEAQ (reference sequence). Between the trimmed V and J ends, which lost 3 bases and 5 bases, there was a span of 19 bases. CDR3 sequence: CASSLIFQAARETQYF. The CDR3 bases are TGTGCCAGCAGCTTGATCTTCCAGGCGGCCCGGGAGACCCAGTACTTC. Full variable domain (missing parts from reference TRBV7-9 and TRBJ2-5): DTGVSQNPRHKITKRGQNVTFRCDPISEHNRLYWYRQTLGQGPEFLTYFQNEAQLEKSRLLSDRFSAERPKGSFSTLEIQRTEQGDSAMYLCASSLIFQAARETQYFGPGTRLLVL.

V gene TRBV5-1 combines with J gene TRBJ2-7; no firm D call. Per the germline V gene, CDR1 is SGHRS and CDR2 is YFSETQ. This CDR3 comprises 14 residues. V was shortened by 0 bases and J by 1 base, with 8 bases between the two germline ends. The CDR3 DNA follows: TGCGCCAGCAGCTTGGCCGTGGAATCCTACGAGCAGTACTTC. Translated, it gives CASSLAVESYEQYF.

This clone was detected once. This chain joins TRBV14 and TRBJ2-7; 8 nucleotides align to TRBD2. The CDR3 contains 16 residues. V lost 4 bases and J lost 2; bases outside the gene matches: 10. Germline loops: CDR1 SGHDN, CDR2 FVKESK. The CDR3 reads CASSPRASGPPYEQYF. CDR3 nucleotides: TGTGCCAGCAGCCCCCGGGCTAGCGGGCCCCCCTACGAGCAGTACTTC.

V and J are TRBV5-1 and TRBJ2-7, with 8 bases aligning to TRBD2. The CDR3 spans 15 residues. After removal of 0 bases from V and 5 bases from J, the junction contained 7 bases not matched to a gene. In germline, CDR1 is SGHRS, CDR2 YFSETQ. As DNA, the CDR3 is TGCGCCAGCAGCTTGGTATACGGGAGGGCCAACGAGCAGTACTTC. Protein: CASSLVYGRANEQYF.

This clone was counted between two and nine times. V is TRBV4-2 and J is TRBJ1-1; TRBD1 agrees at 8 bases. Trimming removed 5 bases from V and 4 bases from J; junction bases left unmatched: 3. The CDR3 is made up of 13 amino acids. The germline V gene has CDR1 LGHNA and CDR2 YNFKEQ. The CDR3 bases are TGTGCCAGCAGCGCAACAGGGGGCACTGAAGCTTTCTTT. Protein sequence: CASSATGGTEAFF.

This chain links TRBV5-1 with TRBJ2-3, with D perhaps matching TRBD1 (6 bases). V lost 2 bases and J 0 bases, leaving 16 bases between the germline ends. The CDR3 runs to 17 residues. Germline CDR1 and CDR2: SGHRS and YFSETQ. The CDR3 DNA is TGCGCCAGCAGCTTAGGGGGTTCTCTACCTAGCACAGATACGCAGTATTTT. This gives the protein CASSLGGSLPSTDTQYF.

V is TRBV5-4 and J is TRBJ2-5; weak D call: TRBD2 (5 bases). CDR3 length: 14 amino acids. Per germline, CDR1 SGHNT and CDR2 YYREEE (reference sequence). The germline V and J ends were trimmed by 4 bases and 5 bases, with 15 bases remaining between them. The CDR3: CASSGEGRGETQYF. The CDR3 nucleotides read TGTGCCAGCAGCGGCGAGGGTCGCGGGGAGACCCAGTACTTC. Full variable domain (missing parts from reference TRBV5-4 and TRBJ2-5): ETGVTQSPTHLIKTRGQQVTLRCSSQSGHNTVSWYQQALGQGPQFIFQYYREEENGRGNFPPRFSGLQFPNYSSELNVNALELDDSALYLCASSGEGRGETQYFGPGTRLLVL.

This clone has a single count. This chain uses TRBV9 with TRBJ1-1; possibly TRBD1 for D (6 bases). The CDR3 has 15 residues. V gave up 3 bases and J gave up 1 base, with 13 bases separating them. The germline CDR1 and CDR2 sequences are SGDLS and YYNGEE. In nucleotides, the CDR3 is TGTGCCAGCAGCGGACGGACGACAGGGAACACTGAAGCTTTCTTT. Translated: CASSGRTTGNTEAFF.

This clone was recorded only once. The chain recombines TRBV27 with TRBJ2-7; D uncertain. CDR3 length: 17 residues. Germline V CDR1 and CDR2: MNHEY, SMNVEV (reference sequence). Trimming took 6 bases from V and 0 from J, leaving 21 bases between them. CDR3: CASSLYDRVTASYEQYF. The DNA of the CDR3 is TGTGCCAGCAGCCTATACGATCGGGTGACTGCCTCCTACGAGCAGTACTTC.

As concerns this clone: A much larger clonotype is one base distant, so this may be a read error. This chain uses TRBV11-3 with TRBJ2-3, with no clear D. The CDR3 runs to 11 residues. Looked up from germline, CDR1 is SGHNT and CDR2 is YENEEA. V was trimmed by 4 bases and J by 3 bases, leaving 2 bases between them. The CDR3 sequence is CASSSTDTQYF. The CDR3 DNA reads TGTGCCAGCAGCTCGACAGATACGCAGTATTTT.

The V call is TRBV5-1, the J call TRBJ2-7, with D unclear. V lost 1 base and J lost 4, with 3 bases in between. CDR3 length: 11 residues. Germline V CDR1 and CDR2: SGHRS, YFSETQ. In DNA, the CDR3 is TGCGCCAGCAGCTTGACATACGAGCAGTACTTC. This encodes CASSLTYEQYF. Together with reference TRBV5-1 and TRBJ2-7, the CDR3 gives the full variable domain: KAGVTQTPRYLIKTRGQQVTLSCSPISGHRSVSWYQQTPGQGLQFLFEYFSETQRNKGNFPGRFSGRQFSNSRSEMNVSTLELGDSALYLCASSLTYEQYFGPGTRLTVT.

The chain recombines TRBV19 with TRBJ2-1; TRBD1 might be the D (7 bases). This CDR3 has 15 amino acids. V lost 3 bases to trimming and J lost 2 bases, with 11 bases between them. The germline V gene has CDR1 LNHDA and CDR2 SQIVND (reference sequence). The CDR3 region is CASSIGRGAYNEQFF. CDR3 in DNA: TGTGCCAGTAGTATCGGCAGGGGGGCCTACAATGAGCAGTTCTTC.

This clone occurred once. The chain's CDR3 is CASSLGQVSTDTQYF. CDR3 nucleotides: TGCGCCAGCAGCTTAGGACAGGTTAGCACAGATACGCAGTATTTT. The chain employs TRBV5-1 and TRBJ2-3, with 7 bases that match TRBD1. J was trimmed by 0 bases and V by 2 bases; bases with no gene match: 3. Germline V CDR1 and CDR2: SGHRS, YFSETQ. This CDR3 region has 15 residues.

V is TRBV28 and J is TRBJ2-3, with 7 bases that match TRBD1. There are 17 residues in the CDR3. The germline V gene encodes CDR1 MDHEN and CDR2 SYDVKM. Trimming removed 2 bases from V and 2 bases from J; junction bases left unmatched: 10. Written as DNA, the CDR3 is TGTGCCAGCAGTTTAAGGCGCTTAGAGGGGGCCACAGATACGCAGTATTTT. It is translated as CASSLRRLEGATDTQYF.

J is TRBJ2-7 and V is TRBV11-2, with D possibly being TRBD1 or TRBD2 (6 bases each). The CDR3 totals 15 residues. The germline gives CDR1 SGHAT, CDR2 FQNNGV. Trimming removed 5 bases from V and 0 bases from J, with 14 bases in between. The CDR3, as DNA: TGTGCCAGCAGCCAGGGGACTCGTAGCTCCTACGAGCAGTACTTC. Translated: CASSQGTRSSYEQYF. Drawing the rest from reference TRBV11-2 and TRBJ2-7, the complete variable domain is EAGVAQSPRYKIIEKRQSVAFWCNPISGHATLYWYQQILGQGPKLLIQFQNNGVVDDSQLPKDRFSAERLKGVDSTLKIQPAKLEDSAVYLCASSQGTRSSYEQYFGPGTRLTVT.

The chain recombines TRBV19 with TRBJ2-1; 9 positions agree with TRBD2. The CDR3 runs to 18 residues. J gave up 0 bases and V 6 bases, and 12 bases lay outside the gene matches. Germline loops: CDR1 LNHDA, CDR2 SQIVND (reference sequence). The CDR3 DNA reads TGTGCCAGTAGCCACATTTTAGCGGGAGAAAGCTCCTACAATGAGCAGTTCTTC. As protein: CASSHILAGESSYNEQFF.

This chain uses TRBV7-9 with TRBJ2-4; no reliable D call. Germline loops: CDR1 SEHNR, CDR2 FQNEAQ (reference sequence). The CDR3 is 14 residues long. Deletions cut 6 bases from V and 1 base from J, with 10 bases between. CDR3 nucleotides: TGTGCCAGCAGTTCTGACGGGGCCAAAAACATTCAGTACTTC. Its protein is CASSSDGAKNIQYF.

This chain joins TRBV2 and TRBJ1-3; tentative D call: TRBD1 (5 bases). The V end lost 4 bases, the J end lost 1 base, and 11 bases lay between the germline ends. CDR1 is SNHLY, CDR2 FYNNEI, per germline. The CDR3 extends over 15 amino acids. The CDR3 region has the DNA TGTGCCAGCAGTGTTGGGGGGAGATCTGGAAACACCATATATTTT. Its translation is CASSVGGRSGNTIYF.

This chain uses TRBV5-1 with TRBJ2-1; a possible D gene is TRBD1 (5 bases). Germline V gene sequence: CDR1 SGHRS, CDR2 YFSETQ. Deletions cut 4 bases from V and 12 bases from J, with 20 bases between. The CDR3 length is 14 residues. The CDR3 here is CASSGAGQAIAQFF. The CDR3 DNA reads TGCGCCAGCAGCGGGGCTGGGCAGGCCATAGCGCAGTTCTTC.

J is TRBJ2-3 and V is TRBV5-1; a possible D gene is TRBD2 (6 bases). The ends were cut back, 4 bases at V and 4 bases at J, with 10 bases in the middle. CDR3 size: 13 residues. Germline CDR1 reads SGHRS; CDR2 reads YFSETQ. In nucleotides, the CDR3 is TGCGCCAGCAGCCTTAGCGGCCCAGATACGCAGTATTTT. This encodes CASSLSGPDTQYF.